Shown below are 16 T cell receptor beta chains from a single sample sequenced in a study of TIL therapy for anti-PD-1-resistant metastatic lung cancer (dated by TCRdb to the early 2020s). The time point label of this sample denotes: pre-treatment sample, taken before nivolumab and TIL therapy. TCR beta CDR3 regions were amplified from genomic DNA by bias-controlled multiplex PCR with the immunoSEQ v3 hsTCRB kit. TCRdb limited this immuneACCESS table to in-frame rearrangements with V and J called. A share of clones is missing; checked studies link under half to unresolved V genes, and the rest is unexplained. Here the sample has 52,000 or so clones; approximately 75% occur a single time. 2.9% of the sample is in the top ten clones. The sample consisted of blood, taken at baseline. The receptors were sampled from a person aged 25-85 years with non-small cell lung cancer.

This chain connects TRBV6-1 to TRBJ1-5; 7 nucleotides agree with TRBD1. Germline CDR1 and CDR2: MNHNS and SASEGT. Unmatched junction bases numbered 12, after V lost 3 bases and J lost 4 bases. This CDR3 is 17 amino acids long. This CDR3 reads CASSEIFAGTVNQPQHF. The CDR3 coding sequence is TGTGCCAGCAGTGAGATTTTTGCGGGGACAGTGAATCAGCCCCAGCATTTT.

In this sample, this clone turned up once. J is TRBJ2-5 and V is TRBV2; D is unclear. The germline V gene encodes CDR1 SNHLY and CDR2 FYNNEI. The CDR3 has 14 residues. The V and J ends lost 8 bases and 0 bases respectively, with 13 bases between them. The CDR3 DNA sequence: TGTGCCAGCCCCTCCGCCCGGTACCAAGAGACCCAGTACTTC. It specifies CASPSARYQETQYF.

This clone is labeled medium-sized. This sequence joins TRBV6-5 and TRBJ2-7; D assignment may be TRBD1 or TRBD2 (5 bases each). This CDR3 is built from 11 residues. Per the germline V gene, CDR1 is MNHEY and CDR2 is SVGAGI. Trimming removed 2 bases at V and 7 bases at J, with 6 bases between. CDR3 DNA: TGTGCCAGCAGTTACGGGGGTGAGCAGTACTTC. As protein: CASSYGGEQYF.

Sample share makes this clone medium-sized. The CDR3 sequence: CASSEWTGRSSPLHF. DNA of the CDR3: TGTGCCAGCAGTGAATGGACAGGGCGAAGCTCACCCCTCCACTTT. The V and J genes are TRBV25-1 and TRBJ1-6; 8 bases align to TRBD1. The trim removed 1 base at V and 10 bases at J, leaving 6 bases unmatched. CDR3 length equals 15 residues. The germline V gene encodes CDR1 MGHDK and CDR2 SYGVNS.

Concerning this clone: One junction end does not reproduce the germline sequence, and a read error may be involved. J is TRBJ2-2 and V is TRBV7-7, with 7 bases aligning to TRBD1. This CDR3 region has 15 residues. From germline, CDR1 is SSHAT and CDR2 FNYEAQ (reference sequence). The CDR3 loop is CASSSTGPNTGELFF. The CDR3 DNA reads TGTGCTAGCAGCTCGACAGGGCCGAACACCGGGGAGCTGTTTTTT.

This clone was seen a single time. The chain is built from TRBV9 and TRBJ1-2, with 9 bases matching TRBD1. The V gene's germline CDR1 is SGDLS and CDR2 YYNGEE. The CDR3 runs to 14 residues. V lost 4 bases to trimming and J lost 4 bases; unmatched junction nucleotides: 5. This CDR3 reads CASSFTGGGYGYTF. The CDR3 nucleotides are TGTGCCAGCAGCTTCACAGGGGGCGGCTATGGCTACACCTTC. Supplemented by reference TRBV9 and TRBJ1-2, the full variable domain reads DSGVTQTPKHLITATGQRVTLRCSPRSGDLSVYWYQQSLDQGLQFLIQYYNGEERAKGNILERFSAQQFPDLHSELNLSSLELGDSALYFCASSFTGGGYGYTFGSGTRLTVV.

Only one count was recorded for this clone. The V and J genes are TRBV5-1 and TRBJ2-5; D is perhaps TRBD1 (5 bases). The CDR3 has 19 amino acids. Germline V gene lookup returns CDR1 SGHRS and CDR2 YFSETQ. V gave up 0 bases and J gave up 4 bases, with 25 bases separating them. CDR3 sequence: CASSLAQGFEAQIRETQYF. The CDR3 DNA is TGCGCCAGCAGCTTGGCCCAGGGTTTTGAGGCCCAAATACGAGAGACCCAGTACTTC.

The V call is TRBV14, the J call TRBJ1-1; 9 bases are shared with TRBD1. Trimming removed 5 bases from V and 6 bases from J; junction bases left unmatched: 16. The CDR3 runs 17 residues. Germline assignment: CDR1 SGHDN and CDR2 FVKESK. The CDR3 DNA reads TGTGCCAGCAGCAAACAACCGGGACAGGGTTTCCTCTCTGAAGCTTTCTTT. This encodes CASSKQPGQGFLSEAFF.

This sequence joins TRBV7-2 and TRBJ2-7; possibly TRBD2 for D (6 bases). There are 14 residues in the CDR3. Trimming removed 1 base from V and 0 bases from J, with 7 bases in between. Germline V gene lookup returns CDR1 SGHTA and CDR2 FQGNSA. CDR3 sequence reads: CASSLGGDSYEQYF. CDR3 nucleotide sequence: TGTGCCAGCAGCTTAGGGGGGGACTCCTACGAGCAGTACTTC.

V is TRBV11-3 and J is TRBJ2-3; TRBD2 matches 13 bases. From germline, CDR1 is SGHNT and CDR2 YENEEA. Germline trimming cut 6 bases from V and 4 bases from J; bases unmatched to any gene: 4. The CDR3 contains 15 residues. The CDR3 DNA reads as TGTGCCAGCAGTTCCGGACTAGCGGGAGCAGATACGCAGTATTTT. Its translation is CASSSGLAGADTQYF.

The chain is built from TRBV28 and TRBJ2-2, with D perhaps matching TRBD2 (5 bases). CDR3 length: 12 amino acids. V shed 6 bases and J shed 7 bases, with 9 bases lying between them. Germline-derived CDR1 and CDR2 are MDHEN and SYDVKM. As DNA, the CDR3 is TGTGCCAGCAGCGGGAATAACGGGGAGCTGTTTTTT. Its protein is CASSGNNGELFF.

This clone appeared once. The V gene is TRBV6-2 or TRBV6-3, the J gene TRBJ2-5; 9 bases agree with TRBD2. The V gene end was trimmed by 4 bases and the J gene end by 0 bases; junction bases not matched to a gene: 0. The germline gives CDR1 MNHEY, CDR2 SVGEGT. The CDR3 is 14 amino acids. CDR3 DNA sequence: TGTGCCAGCAGTTGGACTAGCGACCAAGAGACCCAGTACTTC. Translated, it gives CASSWTSDQETQYF.

V gene TRBV28 combines with J gene TRBJ2-3; 12 bases line up with TRBD2. Trimming cost V 5 bases and J 2 bases; bases outside gene matches: 5. The CDR3 totals 16 residues. CDR1 is MDHEN and CDR2 is SYDVKM in the germline V gene. CDR3 DNA sequence: TGTGCCAGCAGTCTCACTAGCGGGAGGCCCACAGATACGCAGTATTTT. Its translation is CASSLTSGRPTDTQYF. Variable domain in full (rest from reference TRBV28 and TRBJ2-3): DVKVTQSSRYLVKRTGEKVFLECVQDMDHENMFWYRQDPGLGLRLIYFSYDVKMKEKGDIPEGYSVSREKKERFSLILESASTNQTSMYLCASSLTSGRPTDTQYFGPGTRLTVL.

The V gene is TRBV4-2, the J gene TRBJ2-5; 13 bases agree with TRBD2. The CDR3 length is 18 residues. The ends lost 4 bases at V and 3 bases at J; junction bases unmatched: 11. Germline V gene sequence: CDR1 LGHNA, CDR2 YNFKEQ. The chain's CDR3 is CASSRLLLGLAGEETQYF. The CDR3 bases are TGTGCCAGCAGCCGCCTCTTACTCGGACTAGCGGGAGAAGAGACCCAGTACTTC.

Written as DNA, the CDR3 is TGTGCCAGCAGCTCGGAAGGGGTTTCCTATGGCTACACCTTC. It encodes CASSSEGVSYGYTF. The chain couples TRBV7-8 to TRBJ1-2, with a tentative D call TRBD1 (5 bases). Germline CDR1 and CDR2: SGHVS and FQNEAQ. Deletions cut 4 bases from V and 4 bases from J, with 13 bases between. The CDR3 covers 14 residues.

The J gene is TRBJ1-1, the V gene TRBV9; 7 bases match TRBD1. Trimming took 3 bases from V and 3 from J; bases not matched to a gene: 8. CDR1 is SGDLS and CDR2 is YYNGEE in the germline V gene. This CDR3 is built from 15 residues. As DNA, the CDR3 is TGTGCCAGCAGCGCGGGCGGGACAGCCTACACTGAAGCTTTCTTT. It codes for CASSAGGTAYTEAFF.